The rows below give T cell receptor beta chains drawn from one sample of a study of tumor-infiltrating lymphocytes in primary liver carcinoma. TCRdb re-derived calls from the multiplex PCR reads in MiXCR, one entry per CDR3 protein. The data hold 300,000 to 350,000 distinct CDR3 sequences, with around 60% observed a single time. Sequencing used peripheral blood. Receptor source: a middle-aged man with primary liver carcinoma and hepatitis B virus infection. Both conserved end residues are part of each CDR3. D genes are given only for firm matches. A row's size may be missing; if present it is once, few, many or a size class.

d_call	v_call	clone_size	j_call	cdr3_nt	cdr3_aa
TRBD1	TRBV5-5	-	TRBJ2-7	TGTGCCAGCAGCTTGGGGGGACAGGGCCACGGGCAGTACTTC	CASSLGGQGHGQYF
TRBD2	TRBV6-2/TRBV6-3	-	TRBJ2-7	TGTGCCAGCAGCCGGGCCGGGACAGGGCGAACTAGCGGGAGAGGGAGCTCCTACGAGCAGTACTTC	CASSRAGTGRTSGRGSSYEQYF
TRBD1	TRBV11-2	-	TRBJ1-1	TGTGCCAGGAGCTTAGCCTACAGGGGGACGGGAGCTGAGGCTTTCTTT	CARSLAYRGTGAEAFF
TRBD2	TRBV11-2	-	TRBJ2-2	TGTCCCAGCAGCGATCTAGCGGTAGGATATACCGGGGAGCTGTTTTTT	CPSSDLAVGYTGELFF
-	TRBV5-5	-	TRBJ2-7	TGTACCAGCAGCGTGGGGCCCCGGGCTAGCTCCTACGAGCAGTACTTC	CTSSVGPRASSYEQYF
-	TRBV6-5	many	TRBJ1-5	TGTGCCAGCAGCACAGGGTACAATCAGCCCCAGCATTTT	CASSTGYNQPQHF
-	TRBV10-2	-	TRBJ2-1	TGCGCCTGCAGTGGGGGTCCCTACAATGAGCAGTTCTTC	CACSGGPYNEQFF
-	TRBV29-1	many	TRBJ2-6	TGCAGCGTCGGGGATGCTGGGGCCAACGTCCTGACTTTC	CSVGDAGANVLTF
-	TRBV11-2	many	TRBJ2-3	TGTGCCAGCAGCTTATCTTCACACGGAGACACAGATACGCAGTATTTT	CASSLSSHGDTDTQYF
-	TRBV11-2	-	TRBJ2-5	TGTGTCACCAGCTCCCGGGGATTAGATTTGGTAGAGACCCAGTACTTC	CVTSSRGLDLVETQYF
-	TRBV28	-	TRBJ1-1	TGTGCCAGCAGTTTTCTGGGGACAGCTTTCTTT	CASSFLGTAFF
TRBD1	TRBV4-2	many	TRBJ2-2	TGTGCCAGCAGCCAAGTGGGACAGGGCCGCACCGGGGAGCTGTTTTTT	CASSQVGQGRTGELFF
TRBD1	TRBV11-2	-	TRBJ2-7	TGTGCTAGCAGGCAAGGGACAGGGAGAACCTGCGAGCAGTACTTC	CASRQGTGRTCEQYF
-	TRBV4-1	-	TRBJ2-3	TGTGCCAGCAACCAGGAGGCTACTTACACAGATACGCAGTATTTT	CASNQEATYTDTQYF
TRBD1	TRBV6-6	-	TRBJ2-3	TGTGCCAACAGTAGTACGGGGACAGGAGCCAATCAGCCCCAGTATTTT	CANSSTGTGANQPQYF
-	TRBV29-1	-	TRBJ1-1	TGCAGCGTTGCGGCGGGGTGGGGCATGAACACTGAAGCTTTCTTT	CSVAAGWGMNTEAFF
-	TRBV12-3/TRBV12-4	-	TRBJ2-5	TGTGCCAGCAGGGGGGACCATCAGGAGACCCAGTACTTC	CASRGDHQETQYF
-	TRBV28	-	TRBJ2-7	TGTGCCAGCACCCCGGGGTCGTACGAGCAGTACTTC	CASTPGSYEQYF
-	TRBV11-2	-	TRBJ2-5	TGTGCCAGCAGCCGTCTCGGGACAAAACCGGAGACCCAGTACTTC	CASSRLGTKPETQYF
TRBD2	TRBV10-3	once	TRBJ2-1	TGTGCCATCAGTGAGTCCCGGGAAGGGACTAGTTCGGGTGAGCAGTTCTTC	CAISESREGTSSGEQFF
-	TRBV11-1	medium-sized	TRBJ2-1	TGTGCCAGCAGCCTTCAGGTGGGCAATGAGCAGTTCTTC	CASSLQVGNEQFF
-	TRBV29-1	many	TRBJ2-7	TGCAGCGTTGGACTGGCCTACGAGCAGTACTTC	CSVGLAYEQYF
-	TRBV5-1	-	TRBJ2-3	TGCGCCAGCAGCCTCGGACTTCCCACAGATACGCAGTATTTT	CASSLGLPTDTQYF
-	TRBV11-2	-	TRBJ2-7	TGTGTCAGCAGCCCCCAGAGTGCAACCTACGAGCAGTACTTC	CVSSPQSATYEQYF
-	TRBV5-1	few	TRBJ2-1	TGCGCCAGCAGCCCCGGTGGGGGCAGTTCCTACAATGAGCAGTTCTTC	CASSPGGGSSYNEQFF
-	TRBV29-1	many	TRBJ2-5	TGCAGCGTTGTACGGCAGGGGATGGAGACCCAGTACTTC	CSVVRQGMETQYF
-	TRBV11-2	many	TRBJ1-1	TGTGCCAGCAGCTTATTACCCGACACTGAAGCTTTCTTT	CASSLLPDTEAFF
-	TRBV7-9	-	TRBJ2-1	TGTGCCGGCAGCCTCTCTCTCACCTACAATGAGCAGTTCTTC	CAGSLSLTYNEQFF
-	TRBV29-1	-	TRBJ2-5	TGCAGCATTGCTCCGGGGAACCAAGATACCCAGTACTTC	CSIAPGNQDTQYF
-	TRBV5-6	-	TRBJ1-2	TGTGCCAGCAGCTTACAGGGTAACAGCTATGGCTACACCTTC	CASSLQGNSYGYTF
-	TRBV4-1	-	TRBJ1-5	TGCGCCAGCAGCCCTCATTCAGGTCAGCCCCAGCATTTT	CASSPHSGQPQHF
TRBD2	TRBV4-1	-	TRBJ2-1	TGCGCCAGTACTTGGACTAGCGGGATAAGTGAGCAGTTCTTC	CASTWTSGISEQFF
-	TRBV19	-	TRBJ2-3	TGTGCCAGTGGTTCTAGTGGGACCGGTTGGACAGATACGCAGTATTTT	CASGSSGTGWTDTQYF
TRBD2	TRBV5-4	-	TRBJ2-7	TGTGCCAGCAGTCCGGGACGGGGGGCCTACGAGCAGTACTTC	CASSPGRGAYEQYF
-	TRBV5-1	few	TRBJ1-4	TGCGCCAGCAGGAGTGTCGATAATGAAAAACTGTTTTTT	CASRSVDNEKLFF
-	TRBV6-6	-	TRBJ1-4	TGTGTCAGCAGTTACCCCGAAGAGGGGGGGGAAAAACTGTTTTTT	CVSSYPEEGGEKLFF
-	TRBV11-2	-	TRBJ2-7	TGTGCCAGCAGCCGCCATGTAGCGGAGACCTACGAGCAGTACTTC	CASSRHVAETYEQYF
-	TRBV6-1	-	TRBJ2-1	TGTGCCGGCAGTGAAGGTGGACCCCAGGGCGGTGAGCTGTTCTTC	CAGSEGGPQGGELFF
-	TRBV11-2	-	TRBJ1-5	TGTGTCAGCAGCTTAGGTGCTTACCATAGCAATCAGCCCCAGCATTTT	CVSSLGAYHSNQPQHF